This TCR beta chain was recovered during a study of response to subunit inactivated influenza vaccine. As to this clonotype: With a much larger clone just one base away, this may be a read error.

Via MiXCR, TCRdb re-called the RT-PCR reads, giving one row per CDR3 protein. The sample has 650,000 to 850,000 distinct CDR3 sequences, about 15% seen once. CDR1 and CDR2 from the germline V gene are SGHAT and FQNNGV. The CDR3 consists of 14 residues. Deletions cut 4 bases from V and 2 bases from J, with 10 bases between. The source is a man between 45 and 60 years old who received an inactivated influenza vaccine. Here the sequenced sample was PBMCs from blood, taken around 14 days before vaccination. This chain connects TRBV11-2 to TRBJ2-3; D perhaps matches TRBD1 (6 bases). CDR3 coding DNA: TGTGCCAGCAGCTCAACAGGGAACACAGATACGCAGTATTTT. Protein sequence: CASSSTGNTDTQYF.